This T cell receptor beta chain appears in the sequencing data of a study of blood T cell repertoires in COVID-19. Germline values: CDR1 SGHRS, CDR2 YFSETQ. Deletions cut 0 bases from V and 2 bases from J, with 13 bases between. The CDR3 is 16 residues long. Method: immunoSEQ multiplex PCR; TCRdb's copy keeps in-frame clones and lacks some. The sample lists 120,000 to 150,000 clones; around 86% were seen once. Sequenced material: peripheral blood. The gene calls are TRBV5-1 and TRBJ2-3; possibly TRBD2 for D (5 bases). This clonotype originated in a woman older than 75 with acute or convalescent COVID-19. Here the CDR3 DNA reads TGCGCCAGCAGCTTGGAGGGAGTTAGAAACACAGATACGCAGTATTTT. This encodes CASSLEGVRNTDTQYF.